The text below deals with one T cell receptor beta chain. This sample stems from a study of cytotoxic CD8 clonotypes in ibrutinib-treated CLL. As for the study in general: Mean yields were approximately 270,000 productive templates and roughly 94,000 productive rearrangements per sample.

Repertoires were generated with immunoSEQ multiplex PCR, while TCRdb's copy carries only in-frame clones and drops some. The data show about 300,000 clones, 70% to 80% seen once. The CDR3 extends over 13 amino acids. Trimming shortened V by 3 bases and J by 2 bases, and 7 bases separated the two germline ends. CDR1 is LNHDA and CDR2 is SQIVND in the germline V gene (reference sequence). Sequencing was performed on PBMCs, taken at disease progression, from a patient treated with ibrutinib. The TCR originated in a human donor with chronic lymphocytic leukemia. The chain couples TRBV19 to TRBJ1-2; D is possibly TRBD1 (5 bases). In DNA form, the CDR3 reads TGTGCCAGTAGTATGAGGGACAACTATGGCTACACCTTC. This gives the protein CASSMRDNYGYTF.